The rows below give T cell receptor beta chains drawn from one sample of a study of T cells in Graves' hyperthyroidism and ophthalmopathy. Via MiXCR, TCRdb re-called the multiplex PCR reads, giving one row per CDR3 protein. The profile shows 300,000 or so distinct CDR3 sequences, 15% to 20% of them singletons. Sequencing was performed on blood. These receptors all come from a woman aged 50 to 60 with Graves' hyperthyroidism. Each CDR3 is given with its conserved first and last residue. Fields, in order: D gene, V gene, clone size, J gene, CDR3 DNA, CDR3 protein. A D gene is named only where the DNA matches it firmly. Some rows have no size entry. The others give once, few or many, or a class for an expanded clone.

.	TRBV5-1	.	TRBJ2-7	TGCGCCAGCAGCTTGGAACTCTATTCCTACGAGCAGTACTTC	CASSLELYSYEQYF
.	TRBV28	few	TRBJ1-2	TGTGCCAGCAGTCCCACGCCTTATGGCTACACCTTC	CASSPTPYGYTF
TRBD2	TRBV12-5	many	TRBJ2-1	TGTGCTAGTGGTTTGGTATCTAGCGGTAGGGTTAATGAGCAGTTCTTC	CASGLVSSGRVNEQFF
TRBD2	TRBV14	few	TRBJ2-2	TGTGCCAGCAGCCATAACAGCGGGGGGCCCGGGGAGCTGTTTTTT	CASSHNSGGPGELFF
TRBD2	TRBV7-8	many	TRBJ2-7	TGTGCCAGCAGCTTAGTAGCGGGTTTACTCTACGAGCAGTACTTC	CASSLVAGLLYEQYF
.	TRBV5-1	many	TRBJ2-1	TGCGCCAGCAGTCCTGGGGGGGCGACCATCAATGAGCAGTTCTTC	CASSPGGATINEQFF
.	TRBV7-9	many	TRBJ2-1	TGTGCCAGCAGCACGATGGATGAGCAGTTCTTC	CASSTMDEQFF
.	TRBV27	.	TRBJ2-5	TGTGCCAGCAGTCGACTACCTAGGGCGGAGACCCAGTACTTC	CASSRLPRAETQYF
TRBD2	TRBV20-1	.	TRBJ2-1	TGCAGTGCTAGAGGGCCAGCCAGGGAGGGCGGTGAGCAGTTCTTC	CSARGPAREGGEQFF
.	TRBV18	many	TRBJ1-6	TGTGCCAGCTCACCGGATAATTCACCCCTCCACTTT	CASSPDNSPLHF
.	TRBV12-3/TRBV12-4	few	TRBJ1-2	TGTGCCAGCAGACTGGGGGAACAGGTTTATGGCTACACCTTC	CASRLGEQVYGYTF
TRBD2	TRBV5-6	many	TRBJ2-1	TGTGCCAGCAGCTTGGTGACTAGCTATGAGCAGTTCTTC	CASSLVTSYEQFF
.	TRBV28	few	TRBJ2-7	TGTGCCAGCAGTTTAAAGGGGGGAGGGGGGGAGCAGTACTTC	CASSLKGGGGEQYF
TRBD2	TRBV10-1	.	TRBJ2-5	TGCGCCAGCAGTGAGTCTTCTAGCGGGGAACAAGAGACCCAGTACTTC	CASSESSSGEQETQYF
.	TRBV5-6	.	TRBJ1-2	TGTGCCAGCAGCGAAGGCGGACACTTTGGCTACACCTTC	CASSEGGHFGYTF
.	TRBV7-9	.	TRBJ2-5	TGTGCCAGCAGCCCCAGTGAAGAGCAAGAGACCCAGTACTTC	CASSPSEEQETQYF
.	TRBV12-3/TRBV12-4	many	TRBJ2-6	TGTGCCAGCAAAAGTTGGAGGGACGTCTATGGGGCCAACGTCCTGACTTTC	CASKSWRDVYGANVLTF
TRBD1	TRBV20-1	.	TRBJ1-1	TGCAGTGCTACCCGACAGGGGATGGTAGCTTTCTTT	CSATRQGMVAFF
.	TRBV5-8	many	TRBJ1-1	TGTGCCAGCAGCTTGGTAGGCCAGGGAGGCACTGAAGCTTTCTTT	CASSLVGQGGTEAFF
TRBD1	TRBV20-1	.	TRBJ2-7	TGCAGTGCCTCCTGGGACAGCCCCTACGAGCAGTACTTC	CSASWDSPYEQYF
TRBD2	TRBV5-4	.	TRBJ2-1	TGTGCCAGCAGCTGGGGGACTAGCGGGGCTCGAGCCTACAATGAGCAGTTCTTC	CASSWGTSGARAYNEQFF
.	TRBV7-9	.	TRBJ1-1	TGTGCCAGCAGCAAAGATGGGACGGCGACCACTGAAGCTTTCTTT	CASSKDGTATTEAFF
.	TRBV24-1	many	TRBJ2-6	TGTGCCACCAGTGATCCTAGTTCCCCTTTGGGGGCCAACGTCCTGACTTTC	CATSDPSSPLGANVLTF
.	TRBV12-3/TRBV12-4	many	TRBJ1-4	TGTGCCAGCAGTCCCGACGGGACGGCGAATGAAAAACTGTTTTTT	CASSPDGTANEKLFF